A single sample gave rise to the 21 T cell receptor beta chains below, sequenced in a study of T cell clonality in common variable immunodeficiency (dated by TCRdb to between 2014 and 2017). Library creation used the immunoSEQ multiplex PCR assay. TCRdb mirrors the immuneACCESS table, restricted to in-frame sequences. Some clones are absent from its copies; in checked studies, under half trace to an unresolved V gene, and the reason for the others is unknown. This sample has some 39,000 clones, none of them a singleton. Jointly, the top ten make up about 1.3% of the sample. The sequenced material came from peripheral blood mononuclear cells. The receptors come from a person between 18 and 75 years old in good health.

This clone appeared many times. The CDR3 is cut off 3 residues early in the read; its end comes from the germline J gene. The chain carries TRBV6-2 or TRBV6-3 and TRBJ2-2; TRBD2 matches 11 bases. This CDR3 has 16 residues. J gave up 6 bases and V 6 bases, and 9 bases lay outside the gene matches. Germline assignment: CDR1 MNHEY and CDR2 SVGEGT. CDR3 amino acids: CASRNLAGGFSGELFF. Incomplete CDR3 DNA: TGTGCCAGCAGGAATCTAGCGGGGGGTTTCTCCGGGGAG.

As for this clone: The CDR3 extends 3 residues past the end of the read, so its final part is completed from the germline J gene. The chain employs TRBV18 and TRBJ1-2, with 8 bases that match TRBD1. Germline V lookup: CDR1 KGHSH, CDR2 LQKENI. CDR3 length equals 15 residues. The CDR3 reads CASSPKDRVRNDYTF. The sequenced CDR3 bases are TGTGCCAGCTCACCCAAGGACAGGGTCCGAAATGAC.

Turning to this clone: The read halts 3 residues ahead of the CDR3 end, with the missing end drawn from the germline J gene. The V and J genes are TRBV7-9 and TRBJ1-1, with D tentatively TRBD1 (5 bases). V was clipped by 5 bases and J by 3 bases, with 16 bases between them. Per the germline V gene, CDR1 is SEHNR and CDR2 is FQNEAQ (reference sequence). This CDR3 region has 15 residues. The CDR3 bases that were read are TGTGCCAGCAGCCGTCGCGGGGGAGGGGACACTGAA. Its translation is CASSRRGGGDTE. The CDR3 in its entirety is CASSRRGGGDTEAFF.

This clone was detected ten times or more. The CDR3 bases that were read are TGTGCCAGCAGCTTACTGCAGGGTGGCACTGAA. Protein sequence: CASSLLQGGTE. In full, the CDR3 is CASSLLQGGTEAFF. This chain links TRBV7-2 with TRBJ1-1; D is possibly TRBD1 (5 bases). The read finishes 3 residues shy of the CDR3 end, and the germline J gene is used to complete it. In germline, CDR1 is SGHTA, CDR2 FQGNSA. The CDR3 runs to 14 residues. With 2 bases removed from V and 4 bases from J, the gap between germline ends came to 11 bases.

On this clone: The read ends 3 residues shy of where the CDR3 ends; the end is completed using the germline J gene. This chain links TRBV25-1 with TRBJ2-7; D might be TRBD1 (6 bases). This CDR3 is built from 16 residues. Trimming took 1 base from V and 3 from J, leaving 16 bases between them. Germline assignment: CDR1 MGHDK and CDR2 SYGVNS. The sequenced CDR3 bases are TGTGCCAGCAGTGAATTAGAGACAGGATTAATCTACGAG. Translation gives CASSELETGLIYE. The CDR3 as a whole reads CASSELETGLIYEQYF.

This clone was seen repeatedly, ten times or more. The read is 3 residues too short to cover the CDR3 end, so that end is filled in from the germline J gene. The gene calls are TRBV5-1 and TRBJ2-5; no clear D. Per germline, CDR1 SGHRS and CDR2 YFSETQ. This CDR3 spans 13 amino acids. Trimming shortened V by 6 bases and J by 4 bases, and 13 bases separated the two germline ends. The CDR3 reads CASNSLLGETQYF. The sequenced part of the CDR3 DNA is TGCGCCAGCAACAGCTTGTTAGGAGAGACC.

This clone was recorded many times. The sequenced part of the CDR3 DNA is TGCAGTATAGCGGGAGGCCCTAACATT. This encodes CSIAGGPNI. The entire CDR3 protein is CSIAGGPNIQYF. The chain combines TRBV20-1 with TRBJ2-4; 10 nucleotides line up with TRBD2. The DNA ends 3 residues before the CDR3 does, and the rest of the CDR3 is filled in from the germline J gene. Germline loops: CDR1 DFQATT, CDR2 SNEGSKA (reference sequence). V was clipped by 8 bases and J by 7 bases; unmatched bases: 5. The CDR3 sequence is 12 residues long.

This clone showed up many times. From the germline J gene comes the end of the CDR3, since the read stops 3 residues before it. V gene TRBV2 combines with J gene TRBJ2-7, with 9 bases lining up with TRBD1. The ends lost 4 bases at V and 2 bases at J; junction bases unmatched: 6. The CDR3 totals 15 residues. CDR1 SNHLY and CDR2 FYNNEI come from the germline V gene. CDR3 DNA (partial): TGTGCCAGCAGTGGTGACAGGGGGATTACCTACGAG. Its protein is CASSGDRGITYE. The CDR3, in full, reads CASSGDRGITYEQYF.

This clone has at least ten counts. The read ends 3 residues before the CDR3 terminus; that terminus is restored from the germline J gene. The chain uses TRBV7-9 and TRBJ1-6, with TRBD1 matching 8 bases. V was clipped by 5 bases and J by 8 bases; unmatched bases: 5. The germline V gene has CDR1 SEHNR and CDR2 FQNEAQ (reference sequence). This CDR3 region has 14 residues. CDR3 DNA, as far as it was read: TGTGCCAGCAGCCCAGGGGGCATCGATTCACCC. Its translation is CASSPGGIDSP. The CDR3 as a whole reads CASSPGGIDSPLHF.

At least ten counts were recorded for this clone. With the read ending 3 residues before the CDR3 end, the germline J gene is used to fill in that end. The chain has TRBV5-6 and TRBJ2-7, with no clear D. This CDR3 comprises 14 residues. V lost 2 bases to trimming and J lost 3 bases, with 12 bases between them. Per germline, CDR1 SGHDT and CDR2 YYEEEE. The part of the CDR3 DNA that was read is TGTGCCAGCAGCTTCTTCGGGTTAGTCTACGAG. Its translation is CASSFFGLVYE. The whole CDR3 sequence is CASSFFGLVYEQYF.

Concerning this clone: Read data end 3 residues before the CDR3 end; the end is taken from the germline J gene. The chain carries TRBV7-6 and TRBJ2-2; D is perhaps TRBD2 (6 bases). The CDR3 loop spans 18 amino acids. In germline, CDR1 is SGHVS, CDR2 FNYEAQ. CDR3 DNA (partial): TGTGCCAGCAGCTCCGCCGGGGGTTCGCTGGTGTTTGATTCACCG. Translated, it gives CASSSAGGSLVFDSP. The whole CDR3 protein reads CASSSAGGSLVFDSPLFF.

This clone was detected ten times or more. The read stops 3 residues short of the end of the CDR3; the missing end is completed from the germline J gene. The V gene is TRBV6-1, the J gene TRBJ2-5; tentative D call: TRBD1 (6 bases). The CDR3 is 15 residues long. Germline V gene data show CDR1 as MNHNS and CDR2 as SASEGT. Trimming pared 4 bases from V and 5 bases from J, leaving 17 bases between. The CDR3 sequence: CASSGPQGSGETQYF. Incomplete CDR3 DNA: TGTGCCAGCAGTGGCCCACAGGGTTCTGGGGAGACC.

This clone occurred many times. The read terminates 3 residues ahead of where the CDR3 ends, so the germline J gene completes it. This chain links TRBV2 with TRBJ2-1, with D possibly being TRBD1 or TRBD2 (5 bases each). V was pared by 6 bases and J by 6 bases, with 18 bases between. This CDR3 contains 15 residues. CDR1 is SNHLY, CDR2 FYNNEI, per germline. The CDR3 DNA, read in part, is TGTGCCAGCAGATGGAGGCAGGGTGAAGCCAATGAG. It translates to CASRWRQGEANE. The entire CDR3 is CASRWRQGEANEQFF.

This clone was recorded many times. The read ends 3 residues early relative to the CDR3; the germline J gene fills the gap. The chain is built from TRBV28 and TRBJ2-2; D uncertain. Trimming cost V 5 bases and J 7 bases, with 8 bases left between them. The CDR3 spans 12 residues. Germline V gene lookup returns CDR1 MDHEN and CDR2 SYDVKM. The CDR3 DNA, read in part, is TGTGCCAGCAGTCTATTAGTCGGGGAG. Translated: CASSLLVGE. The CDR3 in full is CASSLLVGELFF.

Points on this clone: One junction end does not reproduce the germline sequence, and a read error may be involved. From the germline J gene comes the end of the CDR3, since the read stops 3 residues before it. The sample contains more than one DNA sequence encoding this CDR3. The chain couples TRBV30 to TRBJ1-3; maybe TRBD1 (6 bases). The CDR3 has 21 amino acids. Germline V gene lookup returns CDR1 GTSNPN and CDR2 SVGIG (reference sequence). The CDR3 bases that were read are TGTGCCTGGAGTGGCGACCTGGGACACTTTTATTCCGGAATCTCTGGAAACACG. Translating gives CAWSGDLGHFYSGISGNT. The whole CDR3 sequence reads CAWSGDLGHFYSGISGNTIYF.

This clone was picked up many times. The CDR3 extends 3 residues past the end of the read, so its final part is completed from the germline J gene. This chain connects TRBV5-4 to TRBJ2-5; possible D gene TRBD1, 6 bases. The V gene's germline CDR1 is SGHNT and CDR2 YYREEE (reference sequence). The CDR3 is 15 residues long. V lost 1 base and J 2 bases, leaving 12 bases between the germline ends. Partial CDR3 DNA: TGTGCCAGCAGCTTGACCCAGGGGAGACAAGAGACC. Its translation: CASSLTQGRQET. The whole CDR3 sequence reads CASSLTQGRQETQYF.

This clone has only a few counts. Read sequence stops 3 residues before the CDR3 end, and the germline J gene provides the missing end. The rearrangement uses TRBV25-1 and TRBJ2-3, with 8 bases fitting TRBD2. Per the germline V gene, CDR1 is MGHDK and CDR2 is SYGVNS. V lost 8 bases to trimming and J lost 0 bases; unmatched junction nucleotides: 13. There are 17 residues in the CDR3. CDR3 sequence reads: CASSGELGGGSTDTQYF. CDR3 DNA (partial): TGTGCCAGCTCGGGCGAGCTAGGCGGGGGGAGCACAGATACG.

Ten or more counts support this clone. The read ends 3 residues before the CDR3 terminus; that terminus is restored from the germline J gene. The chain uses TRBV2 and TRBJ1-2; D might be TRBD1 (5 bases). This CDR3 is 13 amino acids long. V was trimmed by 5 bases and J by 3 bases, leaving 10 bases between them. Germline V gene data show CDR1 as SNHLY and CDR2 as FYNNEI. This CDR3 reads CASSPGMDYGYTF. CDR3 DNA, as far as it was read: TGTGCCAGCAGTCCAGGGATGGACTATGGC.

There are many counts of this clone. The read halts 3 residues ahead of the CDR3 end, with the missing end drawn from the germline J gene. The V call is TRBV19, the J call TRBJ1-2, with D tentatively TRBD1 (5 bases). Trimming took 6 bases from V and 1 from J, leaving 21 bases between them. The CDR3 totals 17 residues. Germline CDR1 reads LNHDA; CDR2 reads SQIVND (reference sequence). The CDR3 loop reads CASSSPTNPRGNYGYTF. The sequenced part of the CDR3 DNA is TGTGCCAGTAGCTCTCCAACAAATCCTAGGGGTAACTATGGC. The whole variable domain, remainder taken from reference TRBV19 and TRBJ1-2, is DGGITQSPKYLFRKEGQNVTLSCEQNLNHDAMYWYRQDPGQGLRLIYYSQIVNDFQKGDIAEGYSVSREKKESFPLTVTSAQKNPTAFYLCASSSPTNPRGNYGYTFGSGTRLTVV.

This clone was observed at least ten times. The read stops 3 residues short of the end of the CDR3; the missing end is completed from the germline J gene. The V and J genes are TRBV6-2 or TRBV6-3 and TRBJ2-7; TRBD2 agrees at 8 bases. After removal of 4 bases from V and 4 bases from J, the junction contained 12 bases not matched to a gene. The CDR3 sequence is 16 residues long. Per germline, CDR1 MNHEY and CDR2 SVGEGT. Here the CDR3 reads CASSSTLSGSAYEQYF. CDR3 DNA (partial): TGTGCCAGCAGTTCGACACTGAGCGGGAGCGCTTACGAG.

This clone was recorded at least ten times. The CDR3 end falls 3 residues outside the read, so it is completed with the germline J gene. The chain recombines TRBV6-4 with TRBJ2-2; weak D call: TRBD2 (5 bases). The CDR3 contains 14 residues. Germline V CDR1 and CDR2: MRHNA, SNTAGT. CDR3 amino acids: CASSERGDNSPLFF. Incomplete CDR3 DNA: TGTGCCAGCAGTGAACGGGGAGATAATTCACCG.